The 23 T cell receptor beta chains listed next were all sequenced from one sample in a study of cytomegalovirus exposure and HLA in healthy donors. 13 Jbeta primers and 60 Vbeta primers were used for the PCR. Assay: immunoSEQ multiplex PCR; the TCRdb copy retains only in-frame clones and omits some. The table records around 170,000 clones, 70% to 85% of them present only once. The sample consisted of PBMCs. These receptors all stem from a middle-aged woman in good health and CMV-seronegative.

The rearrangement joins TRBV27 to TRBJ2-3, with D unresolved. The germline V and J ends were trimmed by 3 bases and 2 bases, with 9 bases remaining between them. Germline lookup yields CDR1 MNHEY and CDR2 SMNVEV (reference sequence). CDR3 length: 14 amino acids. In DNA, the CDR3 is TGTGCCAGCAGTTTGGCCATTCCCACAGATACGCAGTATTTT. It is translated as CASSLAIPTDTQYF.

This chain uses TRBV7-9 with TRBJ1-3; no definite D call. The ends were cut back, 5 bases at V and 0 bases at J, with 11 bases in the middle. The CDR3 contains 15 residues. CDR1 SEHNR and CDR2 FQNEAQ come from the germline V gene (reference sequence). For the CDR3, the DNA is TGTGCCAGCAGCCATTCTATCAACTCTGGAAACACCATATATTTT. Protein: CASSHSINSGNTIYF.

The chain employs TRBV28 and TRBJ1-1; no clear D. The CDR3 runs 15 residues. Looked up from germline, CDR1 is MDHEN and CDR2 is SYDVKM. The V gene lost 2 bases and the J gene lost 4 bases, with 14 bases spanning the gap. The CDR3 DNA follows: TGTGCCAGCAGTTTACGGAGGGTAACGGGCACTGAAGCTTTCTTT. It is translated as CASSLRRVTGTEAFF.

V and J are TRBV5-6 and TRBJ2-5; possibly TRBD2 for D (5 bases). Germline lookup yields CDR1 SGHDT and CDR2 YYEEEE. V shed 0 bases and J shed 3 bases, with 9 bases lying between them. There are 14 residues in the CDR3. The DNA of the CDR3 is TGTGCCAGCAGCTTGGTATTGAGGGAAGAGACCCAGTACTTC. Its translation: CASSLVLREETQYF.

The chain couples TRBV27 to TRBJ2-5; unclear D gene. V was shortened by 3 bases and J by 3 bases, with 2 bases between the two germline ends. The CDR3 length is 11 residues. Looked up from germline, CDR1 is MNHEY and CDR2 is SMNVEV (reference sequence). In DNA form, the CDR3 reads TGTGCCAGCAGTTTTAAAGAGACCCAGTACTTC. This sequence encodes CASSFKETQYF.

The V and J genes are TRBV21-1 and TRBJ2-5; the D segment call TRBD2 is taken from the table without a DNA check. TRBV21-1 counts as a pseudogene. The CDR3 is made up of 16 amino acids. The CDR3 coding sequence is TGTGCCAGCAGCACCTGGACTAGCGGGAGAGGAGAGACCCAGTACTTC. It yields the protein CASSTWTSGRGETQYF.

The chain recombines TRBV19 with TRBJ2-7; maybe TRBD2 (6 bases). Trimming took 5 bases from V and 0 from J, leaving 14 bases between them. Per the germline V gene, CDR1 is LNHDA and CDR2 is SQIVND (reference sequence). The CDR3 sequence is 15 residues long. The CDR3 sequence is CASSPRGWDSYEQYF. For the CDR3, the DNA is TGTGCCAGTAGTCCGCGGGGTTGGGACTCCTACGAGCAGTACTTC.

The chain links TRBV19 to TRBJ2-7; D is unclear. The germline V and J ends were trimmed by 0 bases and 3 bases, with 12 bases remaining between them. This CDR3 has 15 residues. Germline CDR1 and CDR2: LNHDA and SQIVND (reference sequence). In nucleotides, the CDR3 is TGTGCCAGTAGTATAGACCTCCGAGCCAACTACGAGCAGTACTTC. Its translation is CASSIDLRANYEQYF.

This chain's CDR3 is CASSVGPQRGDDEQFF. CDR3 bases: TGTGCCAGCAGCGTAGGTCCTCAGCGGGGGGACGATGAGCAGTTCTTC. This chain joins TRBV9 and TRBJ2-1, with TRBD2 matching over 9 bases. Germline-derived CDR1 and CDR2 are SGDLS and YYNGEE. Trimming cost V 0 bases and J 8 bases; bases outside gene matches: 9. This CDR3 spans 16 amino acids. Filled out from reference TRBV9 and TRBJ2-1, the complete variable domain reads DSGVTQTPKHLITATGQRVTLRCSPRSGDLSVYWYQQSLDQGLQFLIQYYNGEERAKGNILERFSAQQFPDLHSELNLSSLELGDSALYFCASSVGPQRGDDEQFFGPGTRLTVL.

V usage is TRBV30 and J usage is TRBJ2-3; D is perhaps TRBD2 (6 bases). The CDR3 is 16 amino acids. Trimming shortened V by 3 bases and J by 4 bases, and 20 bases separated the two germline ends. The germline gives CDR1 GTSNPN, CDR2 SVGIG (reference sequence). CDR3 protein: CAWRFNGGRGADTQYF. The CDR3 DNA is TGTGCCTGGAGGTTCAACGGGGGTAGGGGCGCAGATACGCAGTATTTT.

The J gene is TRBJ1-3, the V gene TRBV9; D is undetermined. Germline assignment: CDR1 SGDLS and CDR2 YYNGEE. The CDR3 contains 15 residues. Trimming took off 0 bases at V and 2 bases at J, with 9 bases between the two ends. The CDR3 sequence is CASSVELSPGNTIYF. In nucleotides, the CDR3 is TGTGCCAGCAGCGTAGAATTGAGCCCTGGAAACACCATATATTTT.

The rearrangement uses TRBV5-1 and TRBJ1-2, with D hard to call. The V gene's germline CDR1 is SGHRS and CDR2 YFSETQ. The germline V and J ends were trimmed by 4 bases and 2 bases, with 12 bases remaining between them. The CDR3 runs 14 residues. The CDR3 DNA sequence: TGCGCCAGCAGCCCCGGTGGAGCGAACTATGGCTACACCTTC. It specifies CASSPGGANYGYTF.

CDR3 in DNA: TGTGCCAGCAGTTCCCAGGCAAACTACGAGCAGTACTTC. Its translation is CASSSQANYEQYF. The chain uses TRBV27 and TRBJ2-7; D remains ambiguous. This CDR3 comprises 13 residues. Germline CDR1 is MNHEY and CDR2 is SMNVEV (reference sequence). Trimming took off 4 bases at V and 3 bases at J, with 10 bases between the two ends.

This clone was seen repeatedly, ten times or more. CDR3 amino acids: CASSKQNTGELFF. Here the CDR3 DNA reads TGCGCCAGCAGTAAACAGAACACCGGGGAGCTGTTTTTT. The chain couples TRBV5-1 to TRBJ2-2, with D uncertain. The CDR3 covers 13 residues. V lost 5 bases and J lost 1, with 6 bases in between. The germline CDR1 and CDR2 sequences are SGHRS and YFSETQ.

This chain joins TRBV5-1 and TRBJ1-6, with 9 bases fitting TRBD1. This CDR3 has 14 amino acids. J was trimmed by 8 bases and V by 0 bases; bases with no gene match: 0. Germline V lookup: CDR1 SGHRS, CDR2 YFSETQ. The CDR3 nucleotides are TGCGCCAGCAGCTTGGGGACAGGGGATTCACCCCTCCACTTT. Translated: CASSLGTGDSPLHF.

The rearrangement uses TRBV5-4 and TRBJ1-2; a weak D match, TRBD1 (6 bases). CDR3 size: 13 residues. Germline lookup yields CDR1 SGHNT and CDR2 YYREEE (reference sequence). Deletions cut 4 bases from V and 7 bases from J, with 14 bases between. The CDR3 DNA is TGTGCCAGCAGCCCCCGGACAGATCTTGGCTACACCTTC. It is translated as CASSPRTDLGYTF.

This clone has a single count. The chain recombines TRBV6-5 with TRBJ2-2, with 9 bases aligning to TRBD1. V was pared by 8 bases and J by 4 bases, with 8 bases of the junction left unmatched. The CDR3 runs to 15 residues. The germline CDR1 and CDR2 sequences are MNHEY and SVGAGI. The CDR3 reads CASGSGGQGTGELFF. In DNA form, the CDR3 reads TGTGCCAGCGGGTCCGGGGGACAGGGCACCGGGGAGCTGTTTTTT.

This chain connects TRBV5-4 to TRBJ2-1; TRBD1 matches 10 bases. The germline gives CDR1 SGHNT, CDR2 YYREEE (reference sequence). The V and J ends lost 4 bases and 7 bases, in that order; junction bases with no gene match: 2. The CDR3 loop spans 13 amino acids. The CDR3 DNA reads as TGTGCCAGCAGCCCGGGACAGGGGAATGAGCAGTTCTTC. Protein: CASSPGQGNEQFF.

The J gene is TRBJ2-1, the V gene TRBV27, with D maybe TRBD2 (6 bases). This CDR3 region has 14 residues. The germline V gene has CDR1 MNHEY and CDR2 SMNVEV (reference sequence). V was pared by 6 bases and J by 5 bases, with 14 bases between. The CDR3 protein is CASSSTSVNNEQFF. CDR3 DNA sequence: TGTGCCAGCAGCTCGACTAGTGTTAACAATGAGCAGTTCTTC.

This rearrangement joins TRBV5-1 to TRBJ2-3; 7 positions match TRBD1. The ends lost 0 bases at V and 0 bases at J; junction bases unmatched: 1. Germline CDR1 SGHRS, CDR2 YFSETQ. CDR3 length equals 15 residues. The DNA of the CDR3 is TGCGCCAGCAGCTTGGCCAGGGGGAGCACAGATACGCAGTATTTT. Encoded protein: CASSLARGSTDTQYF.

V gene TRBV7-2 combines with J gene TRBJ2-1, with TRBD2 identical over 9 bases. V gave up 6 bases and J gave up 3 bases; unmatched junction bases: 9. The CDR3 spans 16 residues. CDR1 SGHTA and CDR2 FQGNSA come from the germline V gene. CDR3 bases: TGTGCCAGCAGATCTAATAGCGGGAGTTTCTACAATGAGCAGTTCTTC. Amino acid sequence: CASRSNSGSFYNEQFF.

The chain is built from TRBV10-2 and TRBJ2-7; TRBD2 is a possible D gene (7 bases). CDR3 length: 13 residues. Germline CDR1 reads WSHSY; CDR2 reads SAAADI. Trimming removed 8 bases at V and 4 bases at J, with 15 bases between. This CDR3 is CASRGANPYEQYF. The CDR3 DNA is TGCGCCAGCCGGGGGGCTAATCCTTACGAGCAGTACTTC.

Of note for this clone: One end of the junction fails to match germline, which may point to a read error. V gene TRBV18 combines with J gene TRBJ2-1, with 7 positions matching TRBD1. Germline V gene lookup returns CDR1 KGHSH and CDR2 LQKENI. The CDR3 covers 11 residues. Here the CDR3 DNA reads TGTGCCAGCTCAGGGACAGATATTAGGGTCTTC. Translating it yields CASSGTDIRVF.